The 8 T cell receptor beta chains below come from one sample, sequenced in a study of graft-versus-host responses after intestinal transplantation (dated by TCRdb to the early 2020s). The library relied on the immunoSEQ multiplex PCR assay. Imported from immuneACCESS, the table was reduced by TCRdb to in-frame sequences with V and J called. These copies leave out some clones; in studies compared against another copy, an unresolved V gene accounts for under half, and the cause of the remainder is not known. The sample includes fewer than 95,000 clones, with just under 95% observed a single time. In total, the top ten clones hold approximately 0.5% of the sample. According to the study, the label for this sample's time point signals: cells obtained before transplantation from donor or recipient. Antigens of these TCRs are unknown. The specimen was unstimulated CD8+ T cells sorted from spleen or lymph node cells, collected before intestinal transplant. The source is a human donor who received an intestinal transplant.

The chain has TRBV6-4 and TRBJ2-3; 10 positions match TRBD2. The CDR3 covers 15 residues. V lost 5 bases, J lost 1 base, and 3 bases stayed unmatched. Germline CDR1 MRHNA, CDR2 SNTAGT. The CDR3 loop is CASSPTSGGTDTQYF. In nucleotides, the CDR3 is TGTGCCAGCAGTCCCACTAGCGGGGGCACAGATACGCAGTATTTT.

This sequence joins TRBV5-6 and TRBJ2-1; D unresolved. CDR3 length equals 11 residues. Germline CDR1 reads SGHDT; CDR2 reads YYEEEE. V gave up 4 bases and J gave up 4 bases, with 3 bases separating them. This CDR3 is CASSQYNEQFF. In DNA form, the CDR3 reads TGTGCCAGCAGCCAATACAATGAGCAGTTCTTC.

The gene calls are TRBV4-2 and TRBJ2-7; 8 bases are a match to TRBD1. The CDR3 is 14 amino acids. Germline assignment: CDR1 LGHNA and CDR2 YNFKEQ. V shed 5 bases and J 3 bases; nucleotides not matched to a gene: 6. This chain's CDR3 is CASSMRDRSYEQYF. The CDR3 DNA follows: TGTGCCAGCAGCATGCGGGACAGGAGCTACGAGCAGTACTTC.

This chain uses TRBV5-1 with TRBJ2-7; a possible D gene is TRBD2 (6 bases). V lost 1 base, J lost 3 bases, and 11 bases lay in between. Germline V gene sequence: CDR1 SGHRS, CDR2 YFSETQ. The CDR3 totals 14 residues. CDR3 nucleotides: TGCGCCAGCAGCTTGCGGGCTAGCGACTACGAGCAGTACTTC. Translation: CASSLRASDYEQYF.

This chain uses TRBV27 with TRBJ1-6; 9 bases match TRBD1. The junction had 4 bases not matched to a gene; V was cut back by 7 bases and J by 6 bases. Germline lookup yields CDR1 MNHEY and CDR2 SMNVEV (reference sequence). The CDR3 has 14 residues. The CDR3 DNA follows: TGTGCCAGCACTTCGGGACAGGGTAATTCACCCCTCCACTTT. Amino acid sequence: CASTSGQGNSPLHF.

The V call is TRBV5-1, the J call TRBJ1-2, with 10 bases identical to TRBD1. J was trimmed by 8 bases and V by 4 bases; bases with no gene match: 11. Germline V CDR1 and CDR2: SGHRS, YFSETQ. The CDR3 contains 15 residues. The CDR3 DNA reads TGCGCCAGCAGCCCCCAGGACAGGGGGATTGGGGGCTACACCTTC. Protein product: CASSPQDRGIGGYTF.

This rearrangement joins TRBV11-2 to TRBJ2-7; D is unresolved. This CDR3 is 12 amino acids long. Germline V gene lookup returns CDR1 SGHAT and CDR2 FQNNGV. The ends were cut back, 1 base at V and 6 bases at J, with 7 bases in the middle. The CDR3 sequence is CASSLAQVEQYF. DNA for the CDR3: TGTGCCAGCAGCTTAGCTCAGGTCGAGCAGTACTTC.

The chain has TRBV4-2 and TRBJ2-1, with 9 positions matching TRBD2. Losses at the gene ends were 0 bases for V and 5 bases for J; bases not matched to a gene: 8. Per germline, CDR1 LGHNA and CDR2 YNFKEQ. This CDR3 has 17 amino acids. As DNA, the CDR3 is TGTGCCAGCAGCCAAGAAAGGCGGCTAGCGGGGAACAATGAGCAGTTCTTC. It codes for CASSQERRLAGNNEQFF.